This T cell receptor (beta chain) was sequenced for a study of blood T cell repertoires in COVID-19. In the study overall: Samples of COVID-19 (acute and convalescent) were obtained from the United States, Italy and Spain.

This CDR3 region has 14 residues. In germline, CDR1 is LNHDA, CDR2 SQIVND (reference sequence). V gave up 2 bases and J gave up 2 bases, with 10 bases separating them. This table comes from immunoSEQ multiplex PCR, and its TCRdb copy is limited to in-frame clones, with some not included. The profile covers just over 650,000 clones, with just under 90% appearing a single time and approximately 0.25% taken by the ten largest. The chain couples TRBV19 to TRBJ2-7; D ambiguous. The sample taken for sequencing was peripheral blood. This clonotype was obtained from a woman between 18 and 29 years old with acute or convalescent COVID-19. In DNA form, the CDR3 reads TGTGCCAGTAGTATAAGGCACAGCCCCTACGAGCAGTACTTC. Translation: CASSIRHSPYEQYF. The full variable domain, its missing parts supplied by reference TRBV19 and TRBJ2-7, is DGGITQSPKYLFRKEGQNVTLSCEQNLNHDAMYWYRQDPGQGLRLIYYSQIVNDFQKGDIAEGYSVSREKKESFPLTVTSAQKNPTAFYLCASSIRHSPYEQYFGPGTRLTVT.